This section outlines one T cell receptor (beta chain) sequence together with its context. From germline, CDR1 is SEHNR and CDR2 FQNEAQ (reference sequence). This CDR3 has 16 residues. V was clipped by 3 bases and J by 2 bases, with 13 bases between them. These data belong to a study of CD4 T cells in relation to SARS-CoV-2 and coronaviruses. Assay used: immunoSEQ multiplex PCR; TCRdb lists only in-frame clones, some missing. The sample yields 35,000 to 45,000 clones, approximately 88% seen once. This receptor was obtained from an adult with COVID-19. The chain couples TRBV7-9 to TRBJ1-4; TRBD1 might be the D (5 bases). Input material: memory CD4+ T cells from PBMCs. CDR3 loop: CASSLVLWGTNEKLFF. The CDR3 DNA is TGTGCCAGCAGCTTGGTCCTATGGGGCACTAATGAAAAACTGTTTTTT.